A selection of T cell receptor beta chains follows, all from one sample in a study of Tregs in tolerant kidney transplant recipients. The data were produced by immunoSEQ multiplex PCR, yet TCRdb's version contains in-frame clones alone and is incomplete. This sample has about 90,000 clones, with more than 85% found just once. The sequencing here drew on CD4+ T cells from blood (PBMCs), taken 12 months after the transplant. The origin of the receptors is a human patient who received a combined kidney and bone marrow transplant. T cells may partly derive from the graft donor. Each CDR3 is given with its conserved first and last residue. The D gene is left open where the match is weak. Part of the rows lack a size; the others show once, few, many or a class for expanded clones.

abundance	d_gene	j_gene	len	v_gene	CDR3aa	CDR3nt
NA	TRBD1	TRBJ1-5	16	TRBV5-5	CASSLLPGQGNQPQHF	TGTGCCAGCAGCCTCCTACCGGGACAGGGGAATCAGCCCCAGCATTTT
NA	NA	TRBJ1-1	13	TRBV5-1	CASSKDWNTEAFF	TGCGCCAGCAGTAAGGACTGGAACACTGAAGCTTTCTTT
NA	NA	TRBJ2-4	15	TRBV5-4	CASSFIADRGNIQYF	TGTGCCAGCAGCTTTATAGCAGACCGGGGAAACATTCAGTACTTC
once	TRBD1	TRBJ2-5	15	TRBV9	CASRYGTASQETQYF	TGTGCCAGCAGGTATGGGACAGCATCCCAAGAGACCCAGTACTTC
NA	TRBD1	TRBJ2-7	13	TRBV29-1	CSASTGQTYEQYF	TGCAGCGCCTCGACGGGACAGACGTACGAGCAGTACTTC
NA	NA	TRBJ2-2	16	TRBV19	CASTQTGSWDTGELFF	TGTGCCAGTACACAAACAGGGAGTTGGGACACCGGGGAGCTGTTTTTT
once	NA	TRBJ2-1	12	TRBV11-2	CASSLNEGEQFF	TGTGCCAGCAGCTTAAACGAGGGTGAGCAGTTCTTC
NA	TRBD2	TRBJ2-1	17	TRBV19	CASSNRASGSSYNEQFF	TGTGCCAGTAGTAACCGTGCTAGCGGCAGCTCCTACAATGAGCAGTTCTTC
NA	NA	TRBJ2-3	14	TRBV5-1	CASSSVTSTDTQYF	TGCGCCAGCAGCTCTGTGACTAGCACAGATACGCAGTATTTT
NA	TRBD1	TRBJ1-6	15	TRBV6-1	CASRPGQGINSPLHF	TGTGCCAGCAGGCCGGGACAGGGTATAAATTCCCCCCTCCACTTT
NA	TRBD1	TRBJ1-5	14	TRBV28	CASSKRQGAPPQHF	TGTGCCAGCAGTAAACGACAGGGGGCACCGCCCCAGCATTTT
NA	NA	TRBJ2-5	13	TRBV19	CASSSVFTETQYF	TGTGCCAGTAGTTCGGTGTTTACAGAGACCCAGTACTTC
NA	TRBD2	TRBJ2-3	16	TRBV11-3	CASSLLAGVGTDTQYF	TGTGCCAGCAGCTTATTAGCGGGAGTCGGCACAGATACGCAGTATTTT
NA	TRBD1	TRBJ1-1	16	TRBV19	CASSRWTGGKNTEAFF	TGTGCCAGTAGTCGGTGGACAGGGGGGAAGAACACTGAAGCTTTCTTT
NA	TRBD2	TRBJ2-1	14	TRBV6-1	CASSGVGLAGPQFF	TGTGCCAGCAGTGGTGTCGGACTAGCGGGGCCGCAGTTCTTC
NA	TRBD2	TRBJ2-5	14	TRBV19	CASSITSGEETQYF	TGTGCCAGTAGTATTACTAGCGGGGAAGAGACCCAGTACTTC
NA	TRBD2	TRBJ2-1	16	TRBV7-3	CASSSGLAGDYNEQFF	TGTGCCAGCAGCTCCGGACTAGCGGGGGACTACAATGAGCAGTTCTTC
once	TRBD2	TRBJ2-1	16	TRBV5-4	CASKRKGLAGGSEQFF	TGTGCCAGCAAACGAAAGGGACTAGCGGGGGGGTCTGAGCAGTTCTTC
NA	NA	TRBJ1-6	16	TRBV25-1	CASSEYGQFYNSPLHF	TGTGCCAGCAGTGAATACGGACAGTTCTATAATTCACCCCTCCACTTT
NA	TRBD2	TRBJ2-5	15	TRBV7-3	CASSPGGRPGETQYF	TGTGCCAGCAGCCCGGGAGGGAGACCAGGAGAGACCCAGTACTTC
NA	NA	TRBJ2-4	19	TRBV7-9	CASSLAPSRGLEAKNIQYF	TGTGCCAGCAGCTTAGCGCCCTCTAGGGGACTGGAGGCCAAAAACATTCAGTACTTC
NA	TRBD2	TRBJ2-7	14	TRBV19	CASRSGTSSYEQYF	TGTGCCAGTAGATCCGGGACTAGTTCTTACGAGCAGTACTTC
NA	TRBD1	TRBJ2-2	15	TRBV5-1	CASSLVGQGIGELFF	TGCGCCAGCAGCTTGGTGGGACAGGGAATCGGGGAGCTGTTTTTT
NA	NA	TRBJ1-2	15	TRBV5-1	CASSQGHGTDYGYTF	TGCGCCAGCAGCCAGGGACATGGGACGGACTATGGCTACACCTTC
NA	NA	TRBJ2-1	13	TRBV28	CASSPGLVNEQFF	TGTGCCAGCAGCCCGGGTCTAGTCAATGAGCAGTTCTTC
NA	TRBD2	TRBJ2-3	16	TRBV7-3	CASSLIAGPTTDTQYF	TGTGCCAGCAGCTTAATAGCGGGGCCCACCACAGATACGCAGTATTTT
NA	TRBD1	TRBJ1-1	14	TRBV6-1	CATPSDRGIAEAFF	TGTGCCACTCCCTCGGACAGGGGTATCGCTGAAGCTTTCTTT
NA	TRBD1	TRBJ2-7	15	TRBV7-2	CASSLIRGQAAEQYF	TGTGCCAGCAGCTTAATTCGGGGACAGGCTGCCGAGCAGTACTTC
NA	TRBD2	TRBJ2-7	14	TRBV19	CASSSGGPSYEQYF	TGTGCCAGTAGTAGCGGGGGACCTAGTTACGAGCAGTACTTC
few	NA	TRBJ1-4	14	TRBV6-1	CASTTQGGVEKLFF	TGTGCCAGCACCACGCAGGGAGGTGTCGAAAAACTGTTTTTT
NA	TRBD2	TRBJ2-7	16	TRBV18	CASSPSGGIQSYEQYF	TGTGCCAGCTCACCTAGCGGGGGGATTCAGTCCTACGAGCAGTACTTC
NA	NA	TRBJ1-6	14	TRBV5-4	CASSLGHGNSPLHF	TGTGCCAGCAGCTTGGGCCACGGTAATTCACCCCTCCACTTT
NA	NA	TRBJ1-1	12	TRBV7-9	CASSLGRAEAFF	TGTGCCAGCAGCTTAGGTCGCGCTGAAGCTTTCTTT
NA	NA	TRBJ2-2	16	TRBV9	CASSHRSAGSTGELFF	TGTGCCAGCAGCCACCGATCGGCAGGCTCCACCGGGGAGCTGTTTTTT
NA	NA	TRBJ1-6	19	TRBV4-2	CASSQDWRQNYKDNSPLHF	TGTGCCAGCAGCCAAGATTGGCGACAGAACTACAAGGATAATTCACCCCTCCACTTT
NA	TRBD1	TRBJ2-3	16	TRBV28	CASSFGQGISTDTQYF	TGTGCCAGCAGTTTTGGACAGGGGATAAGCACAGATACGCAGTATTTT
NA	TRBD2	TRBJ2-3	16	TRBV4-2	CASSRELASLTDTQYF	TGTGCCAGCAGCCGGGAACTAGCGTCCCTCACAGATACGCAGTATTTT
NA	TRBD1	TRBJ1-1	16	TRBV7-9	CASRQGAGQGNTEAFF	TGTGCCAGCAGACAGGGGGCGGGACAGGGTAACACTGAAGCTTTCTTT
NA	NA	TRBJ1-1	18	TRBV9	CASSVEFSRGPMRTEAFF	TGTGCCAGCAGCGTAGAATTTTCCAGGGGTCCGATGCGCACTGAAGCTTTCTTT
NA	TRBD2	TRBJ2-7	17	TRBV4-3	CASSWGLAGDQPYEQYF	TGCGCCAGCAGCTGGGGACTAGCGGGAGATCAACCCTACGAGCAGTACTTC
once	NA	TRBJ2-5	16	TRBV15	CATSRDPRRIQETQYF	TGTGCCACCAGCAGAGATCCTAGGAGAATACAAGAGACCCAGTACTTC
NA	TRBD1	TRBJ1-6	16	TRBV4-1	CASSQDPGQGWSPLHF	TGCGCCAGCAGCCAAGATCCCGGACAGGGGTGGTCACCCCTCCACTTT
NA	TRBD2	TRBJ2-1	17	TRBV7-2	CASSLQAGTRVVNEQFF	TGTGCCAGCAGCCTACAAGCCGGGACTAGGGTGGTGAATGAGCAGTTCTTC
NA	TRBD2	TRBJ2-7	14	TRBV11-2	CASSHGRRGIEQYF	TGTGCCAGCAGCCACGGGAGGAGGGGAATCGAGCAGTACTTC
NA	TRBD2	TRBJ2-5	16	TRBV10-3	CAISSPKSGGQETQYF	TGTGCCATCTCGTCCCCGAAGTCGGGGGGTCAAGAGACCCAGTACTTC
NA	TRBD2	TRBJ2-1	16	TRBV7-3	CASSPHGLAEYNEQFF	TGTGCCAGCAGCCCCCACGGACTAGCGGAATACAATGAGCAGTTCTTC
NA	NA	TRBJ1-4	17	TRBV28	CASSLPLVQSTNEKLFF	TGTGCCAGCAGTTTACCTCTCGTCCAGTCAACTAATGAAAAACTGTTTTTT
NA	TRBD2	TRBJ2-2	16	TRBV5-1	CASSSGTRANTGELFF	TGCGCCAGCAGCTCCGGGACTAGGGCGAACACCGGGGAGCTGTTTTTT
NA	NA	TRBJ2-7	15	TRBV5-6	CASSFYGVLGYEQYF	TGTGCCAGCAGCTTTTACGGGGTTTTAGGGTACGAGCAGTACTTC
NA	TRBD1	TRBJ1-5	18	TRBV10-1	CASSEGPGRGLGNQPQHF	TGCGCCAGCAGTGAGGGCCCCGGCAGGGGGCTAGGGAATCAGCCCCAGCATTTT
NA	TRBD1	TRBJ1-2	15	TRBV7-2	CASSLVQGAYYGYTF	TGTGCCAGCAGCTTAGTACAGGGGGCTTACTATGGCTACACCTTC
NA	TRBD1	TRBJ1-4	17	TRBV9	CASSSQTGIATNEKLFF	TGTGCCAGCAGCTCCCAGACAGGGATTGCAACTAATGAAAAACTGTTTTTT
NA	NA	TRBJ2-3	15	TRBV27	CASTQWAGPTDTQYF	TGTGCCAGCACCCAATGGGCGGGGCCCACAGATACGCAGTATTTT
NA	NA	TRBJ1-2	15	TRBV7-2	CASSLRGNSNYGYTF	TGTGCCAGCAGCTTAAGGGGTAATTCTAACTATGGCTACACCTTC
NA	NA	TRBJ2-2	19	TRBV7-2	CASIAPGALGLEETGELFF	TGTGCCAGCATCGCCCCGGGGGCCCTCGGACTAGAGGAGACCGGGGAGCTGTTTTTT